Listed below are T cell receptor beta chains from one sample, sequenced in a study of blood T cell repertoires in COVID-19. TCRdb's table, derived via immunoSEQ multiplex PCR, lists solely in-frame clones and lacks some. The sample has approximately 300,000 clones, under 90% seen once. The sequenced sample consisted of PBMCs or T cells enriched from blood (not recorded which). These receptor sequences come from a man aged 60-69 years who had recovered from COVID-19. Both conserved end residues are part of each CDR3. D genes are given only for firm matches. Clone size is shown for a subset of rows, as once, few, many or a class of expanded clone.

clone_size	d_call	v_call	j_call	cdr3_nt	cdr3_aa
few	TRBD2	TRBV28	TRBJ2-7	TGTGCCAGCAGTTCGGGGACTAGCGGGAGACTCAGCGAGCAGTACTTC	CASSSGTSGRLSEQYF
few	.	TRBV7-2	TRBJ2-7	TGTGCCAGCAGCTTAGGATACACAGGGTACTACGAGCAGTACTTC	CASSLGYTGYYEQYF
.	.	TRBV3-1/TRBV3-2	TRBJ2-5	TGTGCCAGCAGCCAGAACAGGGAAGAGACCCAGTACTTC	CASSQNREETQYF
.	.	TRBV28	TRBJ1-2	TGTGCCAGCAGTTACGGATCCGACCGGCGGGGCTACACCTTC	CASSYGSDRRGYTF
.	TRBD2	TRBV5-4	TRBJ2-5	TGTGCCAGCAGCGATCAGATAGCGGGGGCTCGCCAAGAGACCCAGTACTTC	CASSDQIAGARQETQYF
.	TRBD1	TRBV19	TRBJ1-2	TGTGCCAGTACCACCGGACAGGGGCGGTATGGCTACACCTTC	CASTTGQGRYGYTF
.	.	TRBV28	TRBJ1-1	TGTGCCAGCAGTTTATTTCAGGGATCCACTGAAGCTTTCTTT	CASSLFQGSTEAFF
.	.	TRBV15	TRBJ1-1	TGTGCCACCAGCAGAGTTCCGGGGACTGAAGCTTTCTTT	CATSRVPGTEAFF
few	.	TRBV28	TRBJ1-6	TGTGCCACCCAGACAGACCCGAATTCACCCCTCCACTTT	CATQTDPNSPLHF
few	.	TRBV7-7	TRBJ2-7	TGTGCTAGCAGCTTATTGAACTATCGCTACGAGCAGTACTTC	CASSLLNYRYEQYF
.	.	TRBV18	TRBJ1-5	TGTGCCAGCTCACCCTCGAGGGGGTACCCGCCCCAGCATTTT	CASSPSRGYPPQHF
.	TRBD2	TRBV27	TRBJ2-1	TGTGCCAGCAGTGGAGGACTAGCCTACAATGAGCAGTTCTTC	CASSGGLAYNEQFF
.	.	TRBV18	TRBJ1-2	TGTGCCAGCTCACCGGAGGGGTATGGCTACACCTTC	CASSPEGYGYTF
once	TRBD1	TRBV6-5	TRBJ1-2	TGTGCCAGCAGCAATACAGGGGGGACTAACTATGGCTACACCTTC	CASSNTGGTNYGYTF
.	.	TRBV24-1	TRBJ2-7	TGTGCCACCAGTGATGGACAGATAAGCTCCTACGAGCAGTACTTC	CATSDGQISSYEQYF
.	.	TRBV9	TRBJ2-2	TGTGCCAGCAGCGCTAACACCGGGGAGCTGTTTTTT	CASSANTGELFF
.	.	TRBV20-1	TRBJ1-5	TGCAGTGCTAGTGAGGGGCTTTCCTCATATCAGCCCCAGCATTTT	CSASEGLSSYQPQHF
once	.	TRBV7-9	TRBJ2-5	TGTGCCAGCAGCTCTACAGGTACGGAGACCCAGTACTTC	CASSSTGTETQYF
.	TRBD1	TRBV6-6	TRBJ2-3	TGTGCCAGCAGTCCCTCTTTCGCGCCAGGGGGTACGGACACAGATACGCAGTATTTT	CASSPSFAPGGTDTDTQYF
.	TRBD1	TRBV5-4	TRBJ2-2	TGTGCCAGCAGCCTGGGACAGACAGGGGGCAAAACCGGGGAGCTGTTTTTT	CASSLGQTGGKTGELFF
.	.	TRBV9	TRBJ2-2	TGTGCCAGCAGCGTAGTGACAACCCCAGCCGGGGAGCTGTTTTTT	CASSVVTTPAGELFF
.	TRBD1	TRBV6-2/TRBV6-3	TRBJ2-7	TGTGCCAGCAGTTATCAGGGGGTAACCTACGAGCAGTACTTC	CASSYQGVTYEQYF
.	TRBD1	TRBV3-1/TRBV3-2	TRBJ2-7	TGTGCCAGCAGCCAATCGGGACAGGGTTTATACGAGCAGTACTTC	CASSQSGQGLYEQYF
.	TRBD1	TRBV27	TRBJ1-1	TGTGCCAGCAGTACAAGGGGGCGGGATCACACTGAAGCTTTCTTT	CASSTRGRDHTEAFF
.	TRBD1	TRBV7-2	TRBJ2-5	TGTGCCAGCAGCTTAGCGGGTATCGGGACAGGGGTTGAGACCCAGTACTTC	CASSLAGIGTGVETQYF
.	TRBD2	TRBV5-1	TRBJ2-5	TGCGCCAGCAGAACCGGGACTAGCGGGAAAGTGGAGACCCAGTACTTC	CASRTGTSGKVETQYF
.	TRBD1	TRBV18	TRBJ2-7	TGTGCCAGCTCACAGCCGGGACAGGGGACCTACGAGCAGTACTTC	CASSQPGQGTYEQYF
few	TRBD2	TRBV4-1	TRBJ2-7	TGCGCCAGCAGCCAGGCACGGACTAGCGGTTACGAGCAGTACTTC	CASSQARTSGYEQYF
.	TRBD1	TRBV6-1	TRBJ1-1	TGTGCCAGCAGTGACCGGACAGGGGGGTACACTGAAGCTTTCTTT	CASSDRTGGYTEAFF
.	.	TRBV18	TRBJ1-2	TGTGCCAGCTCACCATCAGGGGACTATGGCTACACCTTC	CASSPSGDYGYTF
few	.	TRBV11-2	TRBJ2-7	TGTGCCAGCAGCTTGGGCCCCAGCTACGAGCAGTACTTC	CASSLGPSYEQYF
.	.	TRBV13	TRBJ1-2	TGTGCCAGCAGCCCCCTGGGGACGGAGGGCTATGGCTACACCTTC	CASSPLGTEGYGYTF
.	TRBD2	TRBV7-2	TRBJ2-3	TGTGCCAGCAGCTTATCATGGGGGGGTTTTGGAGATACGCAGTATTTT	CASSLSWGGFGDTQYF
.	TRBD1	TRBV19	TRBJ1-5	TGTGCCAGTAGTATAGCAGGACAGGGTCAACCCCAGCATTTT	CASSIAGQGQPQHF
once	.	TRBV5-6	TRBJ1-2	TGTGCCAGCAGCGTCCGAGGGAACTATGGCTACACCTTC	CASSVRGNYGYTF
once	.	TRBV2	TRBJ2-1	TGTGCCAGCACGTGGACAGACACTTACAATGAGCAGTTCTTC	CASTWTDTYNEQFF
.	.	TRBV19	TRBJ2-3	TGTGCCAGTAGTCCCCGAGGGAATACGCAGTATTTT	CASSPRGNTQYF
.	.	TRBV7-2	TRBJ2-2	TGTGCCAGCAGCTTAGAAAGCGGGCTAAACACCGGGGAGCTGTTTTTT	CASSLESGLNTGELFF
.	TRBD2	TRBV5-1	TRBJ2-7	TGCGCCAGCAGCACCGGACTAGCGGGTTCCTACGAGCAGTACTTC	CASSTGLAGSYEQYF
.	TRBD1	TRBV6-5	TRBJ2-5	TGTGCCAGCAGTTACTCGACAGGGGGCTTAGAGACCCAGTACTTC	CASSYSTGGLETQYF
.	TRBD1	TRBV28	TRBJ1-3	TGTGCCAGCAGCCAGGACAGGGTGCACACCATATATTTT	CASSQDRVHTIYF
.	.	TRBV5-1	TRBJ2-6	TGCGCCAGCAGCTTATACTCTGGGGCCAACGTCCTGACTTTC	CASSLYSGANVLTF
.	TRBD1	TRBV4-3	TRBJ1-1	TGCGCCAGCAGCCACGGGACAGGGACTGAAGCTTTCTTT	CASSHGTGTEAFF
.	TRBD2	TRBV11-2	TRBJ2-2	TGTGCCAGCAGCCTAGAGTGGCCTAGCGGAAGGGGTACCGGGGAGCTGTTTTTT	CASSLEWPSGRGTGELFF
once	.	TRBV10-3	TRBJ2-5	TGTGCCATCAGTGAGTCGATGTTAGCCGAGACCCAGTACTTC	CAISESMLAETQYF
.	.	TRBV2	TRBJ1-2	TGTGCCAGCAGTGTTGGGCAGGAAACCTATGGCTACACCTTC	CASSVGQETYGYTF
.	.	TRBV7-2	TRBJ2-7	TGTGCCAGCAGCCTAATAAAAACCGCAGGGCCCTACGAGCAGTACTTC	CASSLIKTAGPYEQYF
.	.	TRBV7-2	TRBJ1-6	TGTGCCAGCAGCTTGAGCGGGCAGAGTTATAATTCACCCCTCCACTTT	CASSLSGQSYNSPLHF
.	TRBD2	TRBV5-8	TRBJ2-1	TGTGCCAGCAGCTTATCCGGGAGGGGGTACAATGAGCAGTTCTTC	CASSLSGRGYNEQFF
.	TRBD2	TRBV6-5	TRBJ2-7	TGTGCCAGCAGTTACTCGCCTAGCGGTGACTTGATAGAGCAGTACTTC	CASSYSPSGDLIEQYF
.	.	TRBV5-1	TRBJ1-5	TGCGCCAGCAGCTCACAGGGATTGGGGCAGCCCCAGCATTTT	CASSSQGLGQPQHF
.	TRBD1	TRBV14	TRBJ1-1	TGTGCCAGCAGCTCGCCGGGACAGGTGAACACTGAAGCTTTCTTT	CASSSPGQVNTEAFF
.	.	TRBV27	TRBJ1-4	TGTGCCAGCAGTTCACTACAGGGTGAAAATGAAAAACTGTTTTTT	CASSSLQGENEKLFF
.	TRBD1	TRBV5-1	TRBJ2-4	TGCGCCAGCAGCTTAGACAGGGTAGACATTCAGTACTTC	CASSLDRVDIQYF
.	TRBD1	TRBV3-1/TRBV3-2	TRBJ2-7	TGTGCCAGCAGCCAAGGGACAGGGGGCCCCTACGAGCAGTACTTC	CASSQGTGGPYEQYF